Sequencing of this T cell receptor (beta chain) was carried out in a study of preoperative IRX-2 immunotherapy in early breast cancer (dated by TCRdb to between 2018 and 2021). The treatment or condition label for this specimen denotes: preoperative locoregional IRX-2 cytokine immunotherapy. The samples were obtained from a phase Ib study in which preoperative, locoregional IRX-2 cytokine immunotherapy intended to prime immune responses was tested. Before surgery, IRX-2 was given to the donors, who were patients with early-stage breast cancer. Preparation of the library involved the immunoSEQ multiplex PCR assay. This is the immuneACCESS table as TCRdb keeps it, with only in-frame sequences that have V and J called. A part of the clones is gone; compared with another copy, unresolved V genes explain less than half, and the rest is unexplained. Across this sample there are fewer than 40,000 clones, with about nine tenths seen only once. The ten largest clones take up about 1.5% of the sample.

On this clone itself: Its recognized antigen is unknown. Base quality data are lacking; no much larger clone is found one base away.

The sequence came from a human donor with breast cancer. The specimen was tumor tissue, collected after IRX-2 immunotherapy.

CDR3 reads: CASSSGRDYNEQFF. DNA sequence: TGTGCCAGTAGTAGCGGGAGGGATTACAATGAGCAGTTCTTC. The chain is made from TRBV19 and TRBJ2-1; the central 9 bases match TRBD2. CDR3 length: 14 amino acids, cysteine to phenylalanine. The DNA shown is the 42-base CDR3, in frame from base 1. Sequences LNHDA (CDR1) and SQIVND (CDR2) are obtained from the germline V gene (reference sequence). Here V drops 4 bases and J drops 4 bases, and the junction holds 2 bases not matched to any gene.